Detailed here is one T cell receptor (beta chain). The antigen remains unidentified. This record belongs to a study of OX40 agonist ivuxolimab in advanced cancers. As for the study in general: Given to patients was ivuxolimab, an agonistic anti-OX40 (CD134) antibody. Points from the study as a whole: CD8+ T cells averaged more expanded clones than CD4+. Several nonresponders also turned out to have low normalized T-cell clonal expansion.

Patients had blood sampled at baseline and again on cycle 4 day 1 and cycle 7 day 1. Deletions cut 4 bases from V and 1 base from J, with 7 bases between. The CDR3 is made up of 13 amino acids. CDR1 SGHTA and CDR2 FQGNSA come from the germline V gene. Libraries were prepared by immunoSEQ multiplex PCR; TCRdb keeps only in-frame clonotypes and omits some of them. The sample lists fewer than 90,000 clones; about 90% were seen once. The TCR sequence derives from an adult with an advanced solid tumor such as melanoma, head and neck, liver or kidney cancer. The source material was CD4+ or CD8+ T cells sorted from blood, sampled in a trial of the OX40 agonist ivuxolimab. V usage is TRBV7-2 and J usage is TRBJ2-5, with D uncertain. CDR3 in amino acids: CASSSYVQETQYF. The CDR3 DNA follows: TGTGCCAGCAGCTCCTACGTCCAAGAGACCCAGTACTTC.